The T cell receptor beta chain described here comes from a study of radiotherapy plus CTLA-4 blockade in lung cancer. The data were produced by immunoSEQ multiplex PCR, yet TCRdb's version contains in-frame clones alone and is incomplete. In the table there are tens of thousands of clones, about 78% of which are singletons. Regarding this clone: Its antigen is not known.

Study-wide findings and caveats: Dynamics of early blood T cell clones, together with interferon-beta, were reportedly the best predictors of response. Tumor-origin TCR clones grew in blood after radiotherapy plus ipilimumab.

The germline V gene has CDR1 LNHNV and CDR2 YYDKDF (reference sequence). The CDR3 length is 14 residues. V shed 1 base and J shed 2 bases, with 9 bases lying between them. CTLA-4 blockade using ipilimumab, together with focal radiation, was received by patients with chemo-refractory metastatic non-small-cell lung cancer. This rearrangement joins TRBV15 to TRBJ2-7; a possible D gene is TRBD2 (6 bases). The source of this sequence is a human donor with non-small cell lung cancer that progressed on radiotherapy plus ipilimumab. The material was peripheral blood, obtained from a patient treated with radiotherapy plus ipilimumab. CDR3 protein: CATSRGERAYEQYF. The DNA of the CDR3 is TGTGCCACCAGCAGAGGGGAGCGGGCCTACGAGCAGTACTTC.